Each of the 23 T cell receptor beta chains below was sequenced from the same sample in a study of regulatory T cells in long-lasting Graves disease. Time point meaning: persistent/refractory GD, antithyroid drugs over 5 years with positive TRAb. The TCR library used RNA extracted from PBMCs. Sequencing libraries for TCR beta were prepared with iRepertoire HTBI primers and Arm-PCR of CDR3 regions. TCRdb recomputed calls from the multiplex PCR reads with MiXCR, one row per CDR3 protein. The table shows around 460,000 distinct CDR3 sequences, with 20% to 25% occurring only once. This material consisted of peripheral blood mononuclear cells (PBMCs), taken when the disease was refractory, from a patient treated with antithyroid drugs. The receptors derive from a female donor with Graves disease.

The sample holds many counts of this clonotype. The V gene is TRBV30, the J gene TRBJ2-5; D call uncertain. The CDR3 loop spans 12 amino acids. Germline V CDR1 and CDR2: GTSNPN, SVGIG (reference sequence). Trimming took off 4 bases at V and 1 base at J, with 7 bases between the two ends. CDR3 residues: CAWNRAQETQYF. CDR3 nucleotides: TGTGCCTGGAATAGAGCCCAAGAGACCCAGTACTTC.

Notes on this clonotype: This may be a read error: a much more frequent sequence differs by one nucleotide. Because it lacks the conserved phenylalanine or tryptophan at the end, this CDR3 is likely a read error. The V gene is TRBV7-8, the J gene TRBJ2-7, with TRBD2 identical over 9 bases. V was pared by 5 bases and J by 3 bases, with 5 bases of the junction left unmatched. Germline V CDR1 and CDR2: SGHVS, FQNEAQ. The CDR3 consists of 14 residues. The CDR3 DNA reads TGTGCCAGCAGCGCGACTAGCGGTAACTACGAGCAGTACCTC. Translation: CASSATSGNYEQYL.

The genes are TRBV2 and TRBJ2-3, with no clear D. CDR1 SNHLY and CDR2 FYNNEI come from the germline V gene. This CDR3 has 12 residues. Trimming stripped 7 bases from V and 4 bases from J, with 9 bases between. The CDR3 coding sequence is TGTGCCAGCACCCAACTCCCAGATACGCAGTATTTT. It encodes CASTQLPDTQYF.

V usage is TRBV3-1 and J usage is TRBJ2-7; TRBD2 matches at 7 bases. V gave up 0 bases and J gave up 4 bases; unmatched junction bases: 6. This CDR3 has 15 amino acids. Germline values: CDR1 LGHDT, CDR2 YNNKEL (reference sequence). DNA of the CDR3: TGTGCCAGCAGCCAAGACGGCGGGAGAGCTTACGAGCAGTACTTC. This translates into CASSQDGGRAYEQYF.

This clonotype was seen many times. The rearrangement uses TRBV20-1 and TRBJ1-6, with D tentatively TRBD1 (6 bases). The CDR3 consists of 17 residues. Germline lookup yields CDR1 DFQATT and CDR2 SNEGSKA (reference sequence). V lost 0 bases to trimming and J lost 0 bases, with 12 bases between them. The CDR3 region has the DNA TGCAGTGCTAGAGATCGGGGGGGCAGCTCCTATAATTCACCCCTCCACTTT. Protein product: CSARDRGGSSYNSPLHF.

This clonotype has ten or more counts. The CDR3 here is CASSNRGESTEAFF. The DNA of the CDR3 is TGTGCCAGCAGTAACAGGGGAGAGAGCACTGAAGCTTTCTTT. The genes are TRBV28 and TRBJ1-1, with 7 bases lining up with TRBD1. The CDR3 contains 14 residues. Germline CDR1 is MDHEN and CDR2 is SYDVKM. The V segment lost 5 bases and the J segment 4 bases; nucleotides outside the gene matches: 7.

This chain joins TRBV9 and TRBJ1-1, with D perhaps matching TRBD1 (5 bases). This CDR3 has 14 amino acids. V lost 0 bases to trimming and J lost 3 bases, with 9 bases between them. Germline-derived CDR1 and CDR2 are SGDLS and YYNGEE. This chain's CDR3 is CASSVESGYTEAFF. CDR3 sequence (DNA): TGTGCCAGCAGCGTAGAATCAGGGTACACTGAAGCTTTCTTT.

This chain connects TRBV5-1 to TRBJ1-1; perhaps TRBD1 as D (6 bases). V lost 3 bases and J lost 0, with 15 bases in between. CDR3 length: 16 amino acids. CDR1 and CDR2 from the germline V gene are SGHRS and YFSETQ. Here the CDR3 DNA reads TGCGCCAGCAGCTCTCAACAGGGTGGGATGAACACTGAAGCTTTCTTT. Translated: CASSSQQGGMNTEAFF.

This clonotype was seen repeatedly, ten times or more. The genes are TRBV3-1 and TRBJ1-5; D call uncertain. Trimming cost V 2 bases and J 9 bases, with 8 bases left between them. CDR3 length: 12 amino acids. CDR1 and CDR2 (germline): LGHDT, YNNKEL (reference sequence). The CDR3 nucleotides read TGTGCCAGCAGCCAATCCGGTGGGCCCCAGCATTTT. It translates to CASSQSGGPQHF.

The genes are TRBV19 and TRBJ1-1; TRBD1 aligns across 8 bases. The germline V gene encodes CDR1 LNHDA and CDR2 SQIVND (reference sequence). V lost 3 bases to trimming and J lost 1 base; unmatched junction nucleotides: 13. The CDR3 covers 18 residues. CDR3 protein: CASSIRTGLSFRNTEAFF. CDR3 DNA sequence: TGTGCCAGTAGTATTCGGACAGGGTTGTCTTTCCGGAACACTGAAGCTTTCTTT. Full variable domain (outside the CDR3, taken from reference TRBV19 and TRBJ1-1): DGGITQSPKYLFRKEGQNVTLSCEQNLNHDAMYWYRQDPGQGLRLIYYSQIVNDFQKGDIAEGYSVSREKKESFPLTVTSAQKNPTAFYLCASSIRTGLSFRNTEAFFGQGTRLTVV.

This clonotype was counted ten times or more. The chain links TRBV20-1 to TRBJ2-5; D is unclear. This CDR3 spans 15 amino acids. The V gene lost 6 bases and the J gene lost 2 bases, with 19 bases spanning the gap. Germline assignment: CDR1 DFQATT and CDR2 SNEGSKA (reference sequence). The CDR3 nucleotides are TGCAGTGCCGTCGACTCCGCCCTCTCACAAGAGACCCAGTACTTC. This gives the protein CSAVDSALSQETQYF.

This clonotype was seen many times. The gene calls are TRBV15 and TRBJ2-5; the match to TRBD2 covers 9 bases. This CDR3 has 15 residues. Trimming at V came to 1 base and at J to 4 bases, leaving 4 bases not matched to a gene. In germline, CDR1 is LNHNV, CDR2 YYDKDF (reference sequence). The CDR3 bases are TGTGCCACCAGCAGAGTTAGCGGGAGTACAGAGACCCAGTACTTC. This sequence encodes CATSRVSGSTETQYF.

Ten or more counts support this clonotype. The rearrangement uses TRBV27 and TRBJ1-2; D is perhaps TRBD1 (6 bases). V shed 6 bases and J shed 3 bases, with 11 bases lying between them. CDR3 size: 13 residues. Per the germline V gene, CDR1 is MNHEY and CDR2 is SMNVEV (reference sequence). CDR3 in DNA: TGTGCCAGCAGCCCACAGGGAGACTATGGCTACACCTTC. Its translation is CASSPQGDYGYTF.

This clonotype has a handful of counts. V usage is TRBV20-1 and J usage is TRBJ2-7; D is unresolved. Trimming shortened V by 0 bases and J by 3 bases, and 12 bases separated the two germline ends. From germline, CDR1 is DFQATT and CDR2 SNEGSKA (reference sequence). The CDR3 loop spans 14 amino acids. In DNA form, the CDR3 reads TGCAGTGCTAGAGAAATGGCGGTTGTCTACGAGCAGTACTTC. It specifies CSAREMAVVYEQYF.

This clonotype was found many times. CDR3 region: CASSLSGHGNIQYF. In DNA form, the CDR3 reads TGTGCCAGCAGTTTATCAGGGCACGGAAACATTCAGTACTTC. The J gene is TRBJ2-4, the V gene TRBV28; D perhaps matches TRBD1 (5 bases). Trimming removed 1 base from V and 6 bases from J, with 10 bases in between. Germline CDR1 and CDR2: MDHEN and SYDVKM. CDR3 length equals 14 residues.

This chain joins TRBV9 and TRBJ1-4, with a tentative D call TRBD1 (6 bases). The CDR3 is 15 amino acids. V lost 3 bases, J lost 4 bases, and 13 bases lay in between. The germline gives CDR1 SGDLS, CDR2 YYNGEE. DNA for the CDR3: TGTGCCAGCAGCGGGCAGACAGGAGATAATGAAAAACTGTTTTTT. It encodes CASSGQTGDNEKLFF.

This sequence joins TRBV20-1 and TRBJ2-2; 8 positions agree with TRBD2. The CDR3 has 14 residues. V trimming: 5 bases; J trimming: 5 bases; junction bases outside the gene matches: 7. Germline V gene lookup returns CDR1 DFQATT and CDR2 SNEGSKA (reference sequence). The DNA of the CDR3 is TGCAGTGCTGAACGACTAGCGCGTACCGGGGAGCTGTTTTTT. It codes for CSAERLARTGELFF.

The chain uses TRBV19 and TRBJ2-6; D call uncertain. CDR1 is LNHDA and CDR2 is SQIVND in the germline V gene (reference sequence). This CDR3 has 13 residues. Between the trimmed V and J ends, which lost 6 bases and 2 bases, there was a span of 5 bases. The CDR3 loop reads CASSTPGANVLTF. Written as DNA, the CDR3 is TGTGCCAGTAGCACTCCTGGGGCCAACGTCCTGACTTTC.

Ten or more counts support this clonotype. For the CDR3, the DNA is TGTGCCAGCAGCTTGCCGGGGGCCGGAAAACTGTTTTTT. Its translation is CASSLPGAGKLFF. The chain recombines TRBV5-5 with TRBJ1-4, with D maybe TRBD1 (6 bases). Germline assignment: CDR1 SGHKS and CDR2 YYEKEE (reference sequence). The CDR3 length is 13 residues. Trimming took 1 base from V and 10 from J, leaving 11 bases between them.

The J gene is TRBJ2-1, the V gene TRBV7-9, with D uncertain. CDR3 size: 14 residues. Between the trimmed V and J ends, which lost 0 bases and 9 bases, there was a span of 12 bases. Germline loops: CDR1 SEHNR, CDR2 FQNEAQ (reference sequence). CDR3 in DNA: TGTGCCAGCAGCTTAGCAGGTGTCATGGGTGAGCAGTTCTTC. It specifies CASSLAGVMGEQFF. Combining the CDR3 with reference TRBV7-9 and TRBJ2-1 gives the whole variable domain DTGVSQNPRHKITKRGQNVTFRCDPISEHNRLYWYRQTLGQGPEFLTYFQNEAQLEKSRLLSDRFSAERPKGSFSTLEIQRTEQGDSAMYLCASSLAGVMGEQFFGPGTRLTVL.

This sequence joins TRBV29-1 and TRBJ2-5; 10 bases map to TRBD2. The germline V gene has CDR1 SQVTM and CDR2 ANQGSEA. The CDR3 length is 16 residues. After removal of 1 base from V and 8 bases from J, the junction contained 13 bases not matched to a gene. CDR3 DNA: TGCAGCGTTGAAGGGGGGACTAGCGACCCACTAATAACCCAGTACTTC. This encodes CSVEGGTSDPLITQYF.

This clonotype was counted many times. V is TRBV29-1 and J is TRBJ1-1, with D possibly being TRBD1 (6 bases). There are 15 residues in the CDR3. Per the germline V gene, CDR1 is SQVTM and CDR2 is ANQGSEA. V gave up 7 bases and J gave up 6 bases, with 24 bases separating them. CDR3 nucleotide sequence: TGCAGCGCCGAGGGGGACTCGGATTCGAAGGCTGAAGCTTTCTTT. It yields the protein CSAEGDSDSKAEAFF.

A word on this clonotype: A read error may explain this, as a much larger clone is one base away. The chain has TRBV2 and TRBJ1-2; D remains ambiguous. There are 12 residues in the CDR3. Per germline, CDR1 SNHLY and CDR2 FYNNEI. The CDR3 DNA reads TGTGCCAGCAGGGGCGATAACTATGTCTACACCTTC. Its translation is CASRGDNYVYTF. The full variable domain, completed using reference TRBV2 and TRBJ1-2, is EPEVTQTPSHQVTQMGQEVILRCVPISNHLYFYWYRQILGQKVEFLVSFYNNEISEKSEIFDDQFSVERPDGSNFTLKIRSTKLEDSAMYFCASRGDNYVYTFGSGTRLTVV.